The 32 T cell receptor beta chains below come from one sample, sequenced in a study of preoperative IRX-2 immunotherapy in early breast cancer. Treatment noted: preoperative locoregional IRX-2 cytokine immunotherapy. Sequencing used immunoSEQ multiplex PCR; TCRdb keeps in-frame clones, though not all of them. The data show around 62,000 clones, with 94% seen just once and under 2% held by the top ten. Collection of the sample occurred from a patient treated with IRX-2 immunotherapy. The source of these receptors is a human donor with breast cancer.

This clone has a single count. Other nucleotide sequences from this sample produce the same CDR3. The chain uses TRBV7-2 and TRBJ2-7; unclear D gene. Between the trimmed V and J ends, which lost 3 bases and 0 bases, there was a span of 0 bases. CDR1 SGHTA and CDR2 FQGNSA come from the germline V gene. The CDR3 runs to 11 residues. CDR3 coding DNA: TGTGCCAGCAGCTTCTCCTACGAGCAGTACTTC. This codes for CASSFSYEQYF.

This rearrangement joins TRBV5-1 to TRBJ2-1; D not resolved. V was clipped by 0 bases and J by 6 bases, with 7 bases between them. The CDR3 covers 13 residues. Per germline, CDR1 SGHRS and CDR2 YFSETQ. As DNA, the CDR3 is TGCGCCAGCAGCTTGGGGGTTGTCAATGAGCAGTTCTTC. This translates into CASSLGVVNEQFF.

This sequence joins TRBV4-2 and TRBJ2-1; possible D gene TRBD2, 6 bases. The ends were cut back, 1 base at V and 10 bases at J, with 8 bases in the middle. The CDR3 is 12 residues long. CDR1 and CDR2 from the germline V gene are LGHNA and YNFKEQ. The CDR3 nucleotides are TGTGCCAGCAGCCAAGCCGGGGGAGAGCAGTTCTTC. This sequence encodes CASSQAGGEQFF.

The J gene is TRBJ2-3, the V gene TRBV5-6; no clear D. Germline loops: CDR1 SGHDT, CDR2 YYEEEE. This CDR3 has 12 residues. Trimming took 1 base from V and 14 from J, leaving 14 bases between them. The CDR3 here is CASSLSPERRYF. CDR3 DNA: TGTGCCAGCAGCTTGTCCCCGGAGAGAAGGTATTTT.

V and J are TRBV28 and TRBJ1-4; TRBD1 matches at 7 bases. With 2 bases clipped from V and 7 bases from J, the junction kept 13 bases outside the gene matches. The CDR3 is 17 amino acids. CDR1 and CDR2 from the germline V gene are MDHEN and SYDVKM. Written as DNA, the CDR3 is TGTGCCAGCAGTTTAATTCAGCTGAGACAGGGATTTGAAAAACTGTTTTTT. Its protein product is CASSLIQLRQGFEKLFF.

The CDR3 loop reads CASSLKRSEAFF. CDR3 in DNA: TGTGCCAGCAGCCTAAAGAGGTCTGAAGCTTTCTTT. The V and J genes are TRBV7-2 and TRBJ1-1, with D unresolved. This CDR3 region has 12 residues. V lost 5 bases, J lost 6 bases, and 10 bases lay in between. Germline-derived CDR1 and CDR2 are SGHTA and FQGNSA. Full variable domain (remainder filled in from reference TRBV7-2 and TRBJ1-1): GAGVSQSPSNKVTEKGKDVELRCDPISGHTALYWYRQSLGQGLEFLIYFQGNSAPDKSGLPSDRFSAERTGGSVSTLTIQRTQQEDSAVYLCASSLKRSEAFFGQGTRLTVV.

V is TRBV6-1 and J is TRBJ2-1, with D unclear. The CDR3 totals 8 residues. From germline, CDR1 is MNHNS and CDR2 SASEGT. Trimming pared 3 bases from V and 15 bases from J, leaving 3 bases between. CDR3 protein: CASSDPFF. The DNA for the CDR3 is TGTGCCAGCAGTGACCCGTTCTTC.

The V call is TRBV18, the J call TRBJ1-3; D may be TRBD1 (6 bases). The CDR3 runs to 16 residues. V dropped 5 bases and J dropped 1 base, with 15 bases sitting between them. CDR1 and CDR2 (germline): KGHSH, LQKENI. DNA for the CDR3: TGTGCCAGCTCAGCTTCAGGGGTCGGATCTGGAAACACCATATATTTT. Amino acid sequence: CASSASGVGSGNTIYF.

This chain links TRBV19 with TRBJ1-5, with a possible D match to TRBD1 (6 bases). The CDR3 runs to 15 residues. Looked up from germline, CDR1 is LNHDA and CDR2 is SQIVND (reference sequence). Trimming took 8 bases from V and 0 from J, leaving 14 bases between them. CDR3 in amino acids: CASHRDTYSNQPQHF. CDR3 DNA: TGTGCCAGTCACCGGGACACCTATAGCAATCAGCCCCAGCATTTT. The full variable domain, its missing parts supplied by reference TRBV19 and TRBJ1-5, is DGGITQSPKYLFRKEGQNVTLSCEQNLNHDAMYWYRQDPGQGLRLIYYSQIVNDFQKGDIAEGYSVSREKKESFPLTVTSAQKNPTAFYLCASHRDTYSNQPQHFGDGTRLSIL.

The CDR3 reads CASSAGTYGYTF. CDR3 nucleotide sequence: TGTGCCAGCAGCGCGGGGACATATGGCTACACCTTC. V is TRBV9 and J is TRBJ1-2; D is perhaps TRBD1 (6 bases). The CDR3 length is 12 residues. Germline CDR1 and CDR2: SGDLS and YYNGEE. V gave up 3 bases and J gave up 5 bases, with 8 bases separating them.

The chain couples TRBV5-6 to TRBJ2-5; 10 nucleotides align to TRBD2. With 2 bases clipped from V and 3 bases from J, the junction kept 10 bases outside the gene matches. From germline, CDR1 is SGHDT and CDR2 YYEEEE. The CDR3 has 17 amino acids. Here the CDR3 reads CASSFLLDGLAEETQYF. CDR3 nucleotide sequence: TGTGCCAGCAGCTTCCTACTCGACGGACTAGCGGAAGAGACCCAGTACTTC.

J is TRBJ2-2 and V is TRBV11-1; TRBD2 matches at 7 bases. The V gene's germline CDR1 is SGHAT and CDR2 FQDESV (reference sequence). Trimming removed 2 bases from V and 2 bases from J; junction bases left unmatched: 5. The CDR3 totals 16 residues. In nucleotides, the CDR3 is TGTGCCAGCAGCTTACTGCGCGGGGGTAACACCGGGGAGCTGTTTTTT. It is translated as CASSLLRGGNTGELFF.

The rearrangement uses TRBV28 and TRBJ2-3; no firm D call. Germline-derived CDR1 and CDR2 are MDHEN and SYDVKM. V was trimmed by 3 bases and J by 1 base, leaving 11 bases between them. The CDR3 extends over 15 amino acids. DNA for the CDR3: TGTGCCAGCAGTTTGTCACGACACCGCACAGATACGCAGTATTTT. Translation gives CASSLSRHRTDTQYF.

This clone has only one observation. This rearrangement joins TRBV19 to TRBJ2-1; TRBD1 agrees at 7 bases. J was trimmed by 2 bases and V by 8 bases; bases with no gene match: 3. The CDR3 length is 13 residues. Germline lookup yields CDR1 LNHDA and CDR2 SQIVND (reference sequence). The CDR3 spells CASAQGPYNEQFF. As DNA, the CDR3 is TGTGCCAGTGCACAGGGGCCCTACAATGAGCAGTTCTTC. The full variable domain, in which reference TRBV19 and TRBJ2-1 provide the parts outside the CDR3, is DGGITQSPKYLFRKEGQNVTLSCEQNLNHDAMYWYRQDPGQGLRLIYYSQIVNDFQKGDIAEGYSVSREKKESFPLTVTSAQKNPTAFYLCASAQGPYNEQFFGPGTRLTVL.

V and J are TRBV4-1 and TRBJ2-1; no clear D. Trimming pared 0 bases from V and 0 bases from J, leaving 6 bases between. Looked up from germline, CDR1 is MGHRA and CDR2 is YSYEKL. The CDR3 length is 15 residues. CDR3 bases: TGCGCCAGCAGCCAAGACGTACGCTCCTACAATGAGCAGTTCTTC. This sequence encodes CASSQDVRSYNEQFF.

The chain has TRBV18 and TRBJ2-2; D is undetermined. The CDR3 loop spans 11 amino acids. The germline V gene has CDR1 KGHSH and CDR2 LQKENI. The germline V and J ends were trimmed by 6 bases and 3 bases, with 2 bases remaining between them. CDR3 protein: CASSYTGELFF. The CDR3 DNA reads as TGTGCCAGCTCCTACACCGGGGAGCTGTTTTTT.

This chain joins TRBV27 and TRBJ2-1; 11 nucleotides align to TRBD2. This CDR3 spans 14 amino acids. Germline lookup yields CDR1 MNHEY and CDR2 SMNVEV (reference sequence). The junction had 5 bases not matched to a gene; V was cut back by 6 bases and J by 7 bases. The CDR3 protein is CASRLAGAPNEQFF. In DNA form, the CDR3 reads TGTGCCAGCAGACTAGCGGGGGCACCTAATGAGCAGTTCTTC.

The chain recombines TRBV5-6 with TRBJ2-5; D gene unclear. Germline loops: CDR1 SGHDT, CDR2 YYEEEE. V lost 0 bases to trimming and J lost 1 base, with 4 bases between them. This CDR3 is 13 amino acids long. The CDR3 sequence: CASSLGGQETQYF. CDR3 in DNA: TGTGCCAGCAGCTTGGGGGGCCAAGAGACCCAGTACTTC.

CDR3 loop: CASSPHNEQYF. The CDR3 DNA reads as TGTGCCAGCAGTCCCCACAACGAGCAGTACTTC. The V and J genes are TRBV28 and TRBJ2-5; no reliable D call. The J call is in doubt because the DNA end fits TRBJ2-7 better. Germline CDR1 is MDHEN and CDR2 is SYDVKM. This CDR3 has 11 amino acids.

The chain uses TRBV18 and TRBJ1-5; D remains unclear. Germline loops: CDR1 KGHSH, CDR2 LQKENI. The ends were cut back, 2 bases at V and 1 base at J, with 9 bases in the middle. The CDR3 spans 15 residues. For the CDR3, the DNA is TGTGCCAGCTCACCAATTGGAGGCAGCAATCAGCCCCAGCATTTT. Encoded protein: CASSPIGGSNQPQHF.

The gene calls are TRBV6-6 and TRBJ2-5; D not certain. Trimming cost V 3 bases and J 3 bases, with 8 bases left between them. Germline values: CDR1 MNHNY, CDR2 SVGAGI (reference sequence). The CDR3 loop spans 13 amino acids. CDR3: CASSYGGKETQYF. The CDR3 nucleotides are TGTGCCAGCAGTTATGGCGGAAAAGAGACCCAGTACTTC.

The chain carries TRBV20-1 and TRBJ2-7; D remains unclear. The CDR3 totals 11 residues. Germline V gene lookup returns CDR1 DFQATT and CDR2 SNEGSKA (reference sequence). V dropped 2 bases and J dropped 1 base, with 3 bases sitting between them. In nucleotides, the CDR3 is TGCAGTGCTAGACTTTCCTACGAGCAGTACTTC. Its protein product is CSARLSYEQYF.

The rearrangement links TRBV19 to TRBJ2-7; D possibly corresponds to TRBD2 (6 bases). V lost 4 bases and J lost 4, with 11 bases in between. This CDR3 is built from 13 residues. Germline V gene sequence: CDR1 LNHDA, CDR2 SQIVND (reference sequence). The CDR3 sequence: CASSRAGTYEQYF. Here the CDR3 DNA reads TGTGCCAGTAGTAGGGCGGGAACTTACGAGCAGTACTTC. Drawing the rest from reference TRBV19 and TRBJ2-7, the complete variable domain is DGGITQSPKYLFRKEGQNVTLSCEQNLNHDAMYWYRQDPGQGLRLIYYSQIVNDFQKGDIAEGYSVSREKKESFPLTVTSAQKNPTAFYLCASSRAGTYEQYFGPGTRLTVT.

The chain recombines TRBV4-3 with TRBJ2-3, with D maybe TRBD2 (6 bases). Trimming took 1 base from V and 7 from J, leaving 15 bases between them. Germline V gene lookup returns CDR1 LGHNA and CDR2 YSLEER. The CDR3 sequence is 15 residues long. CDR3 DNA: TGCGCCAGCAGCCAAGCCTCACTAGCCCTACATACGCAGTATTTT. Translation gives CASSQASLALHTQYF.

The chain joins TRBV6-6 to TRBJ2-7; possibly TRBD1 or TRBD2 for D (6 bases each). The CDR3 is made up of 13 amino acids. The V and J ends lost 7 bases and 6 bases respectively, with 16 bases between them. Germline V gives CDR1 MNHNY, CDR2 SVGAGI (reference sequence). The CDR3 loop reads CASTRGWGAEQYF. Written as DNA, the CDR3 is TGTGCCAGCACAAGGGGGTGGGGGGCCGAGCAGTACTTC.

The genes are TRBV10-3 and TRBJ2-1; D call uncertain. The CDR3 totals 16 residues. The germline V gene has CDR1 ENHRY and CDR2 SYGVKD. V was pared by 8 bases and J by 4 bases, with 21 bases between. This CDR3 is CAISLGGRGEYNEQFF. The CDR3 DNA is TGTGCCATCTCGCTGGGCGGCCGTGGAGAATACAATGAGCAGTTCTTC.

The chain recombines TRBV6-8 with TRBJ1-6; D is possibly TRBD1 (6 bases). V was shortened by 10 bases and J by 7 bases, with 23 bases between the two germline ends. The length of the CDR3 is 16 residues. Per the germline V gene, CDR1 is MNHGY and CDR2 is SAAAGT. The CDR3 here is CATQLSPTGLNSPLHF. The CDR3 DNA follows: TGTGCCACCCAGCTGAGCCCGACAGGACTGAATTCACCCCTCCACTTT.

The V and J genes are TRBV10-3 and TRBJ2-2; D possibly corresponds to TRBD1 (5 bases). From germline, CDR1 is ENHRY and CDR2 SYGVKD. The V end was cut by 3 bases, the J end by 7 bases, with 6 bases between. The CDR3 has 12 amino acids. The CDR3 reads CAISDRVGELFF. In DNA form, the CDR3 reads TGTGCCATCAGTGACAGGGTCGGGGAGCTGTTTTTT.

This clone was detected once. The V call is TRBV28, the J call TRBJ2-3; 8 positions match TRBD2. The CDR3 runs to 14 residues. V lost 7 bases, J lost 5 bases, and 8 bases stayed unmatched. Germline CDR1 MDHEN, CDR2 SYDVKM. CDR3 amino acids: CASKSGGLKDTQYF. The DNA for the CDR3 is TGTGCCAGCAAATCGGGGGGGCTGAAAGATACGCAGTATTTT.

The chain recombines TRBV21-1 with TRBJ1-2; the listed D gene, TRBD1, was not tested against the DNA. TRBV21-1 is described as a pseudogene. The CDR3 is made up of 15 amino acids. CDR3 sequence (DNA): TGTGCCAGCAGCAAAGGCCAGGGTGGAGTTTGTGGCTACACCTTC. This translates into CASSKGQGGVCGYTF.

This sequence joins TRBV5-4 and TRBJ2-2; 15 bases match TRBD2. Germline CDR1 reads SGHNT; CDR2 reads YYREEE (reference sequence). The CDR3 is made up of 18 amino acids. V shed 4 bases, J shed 3 bases, and the junction held 7 bases outside the gene matches. The CDR3 coding sequence is TGTGCCAGCAGCCTCGGACTAGCGGGGGGGCCGGACACCGGGGAGCTGTTTTTT. This sequence encodes CASSLGLAGGPDTGELFF. Combining the CDR3 with reference TRBV5-4 and TRBJ2-2 gives the whole variable domain ETGVTQSPTHLIKTRGQQVTLRCSSQSGHNTVSWYQQALGQGPQFIFQYYREEENGRGNFPPRFSGLQFPNYSSELNVNALELDDSALYLCASSLGLAGGPDTGELFFGEGSRLTVL.

The chain carries TRBV2 and TRBJ2-7; D is possibly TRBD1 (6 bases). The CDR3 sequence is 15 residues long. Trimming shortened V by 5 bases and J by 3 bases, and 17 bases separated the two germline ends. CDR1 and CDR2 from the germline V gene are SNHLY and FYNNEI. The CDR3 here is CASSPSSQGFYEQYF. The CDR3 DNA reads as TGTGCCAGCAGTCCAAGCTCACAGGGTTTCTACGAGCAGTACTTC.